A single sample gave rise to the 14 T cell receptor beta chains below, sequenced in a study of cytomegalovirus exposure and HLA in healthy donors. Vbeta (60) and Jbeta (13) primers were used in the PCR. Clones were read by immunoSEQ multiplex PCR, and TCRdb kept only the in-frame ones, dropping some. The table records 95,000 to 150,000 clones, approximately 80% of them present only once. Sequenced: PBMCs. The source is a man aged 18 to 30 in good health and CMV-seronegative.

The rearrangement joins TRBV7-2 to TRBJ2-7; 8 bases agree with TRBD1. The CDR3 totals 15 residues. The V gene end was trimmed by 5 bases and the J gene end by 1 base; junction bases not matched to a gene: 7. CDR1 is SGHTA and CDR2 is FQGNSA in the germline V gene. CDR3 loop: CASSRDRGNSYEQYF. The CDR3 DNA reads TGTGCCAGCAGCAGAGACAGGGGAAATTCCTACGAGCAGTACTTC.

The chain combines TRBV19 with TRBJ1-1; possible D gene TRBD1, 6 bases. This CDR3 is built from 15 residues. The germline CDR1 and CDR2 sequences are LNHDA and SQIVND (reference sequence). V gave up 6 bases and J gave up 3 bases, with 17 bases separating them. CDR3 loop: CASSRRQEKYTEAFF. The CDR3 nucleotides are TGTGCCAGTAGCCGGAGACAGGAAAAATACACTGAAGCTTTCTTT.

As regards this clone: The junction does not match germline at one end; this may be a read error. The chain carries TRBV7-9 and TRBJ2-3; 8 nucleotides agree with TRBD1. This CDR3 has 14 amino acids. Germline CDR1 is SEHNR and CDR2 is FQNEAQ (reference sequence). CDR3 amino acids: CSSSLDRVGDTQYF. CDR3 DNA: TGTTCCAGCAGCTTGGACAGGGTTGGAGATACGCAGTATTTT.

The CDR3, as DNA: TGCGCCAGCAGCTTGGGGACAGGGGGCGAGAACACTGAAGCTTTCTTT. Amino acids: CASSLGTGGENTEAFF. The chain has TRBV5-1 and TRBJ1-1, with 11 bases that match TRBD1. With 0 bases clipped from V and 1 base from J, the junction kept 2 bases outside the gene matches. This CDR3 contains 16 residues. Germline CDR1 reads SGHRS; CDR2 reads YFSETQ.

The chain joins TRBV7-9 to TRBJ2-5; no clear D. V lost 3 bases and J 3 bases, leaving 8 bases between the germline ends. CDR1 and CDR2 (germline): SEHNR, FQNEAQ (reference sequence). The CDR3 totals 13 residues. CDR3 bases: TGTGCCAGCAGCTTTGATGCAGAAGAGACCCAGTACTTC. It translates to CASSFDAEETQYF.

The rearrangement links TRBV6-4 to TRBJ2-7; 10 nucleotides align to TRBD2. Germline V gene sequence: CDR1 MRHNA, CDR2 SNTAGT. CDR3 size: 16 residues. V lost 7 bases and J lost 2; bases outside the gene matches: 11. This chain's CDR3 is CASNWGDGLAAYEQYF. The CDR3 coding sequence is TGTGCCAGCAATTGGGGCGACGGACTAGCGGCCTACGAGCAGTACTTC.

J is TRBJ2-3 and V is TRBV5-6; 10 nucleotides line up with TRBD2. CDR1 is SGHDT, CDR2 YYEEEE, per germline. This CDR3 region has 14 residues. The V gene end was trimmed by 4 bases and the J gene end by 2 bases; junction bases not matched to a gene: 1. The CDR3: CASSGLADTDTQYF. The CDR3 DNA follows: TGTGCCAGCAGCGGACTAGCGGACACAGATACGCAGTATTTT.

The gene calls are TRBV11-2 and TRBJ1-2; 10 positions agree with TRBD1. The CDR3 extends over 15 amino acids. Germline V lookup: CDR1 SGHAT, CDR2 FQNNGV. Trimming took 3 bases from V and 5 from J; bases not matched to a gene: 6. The DNA of the CDR3 is TGTGCCAGCAGCTTCGGGACAGGGGTTATGTATGGCTACACCTTC. Translated, it gives CASSFGTGVMYGYTF.

The chain uses TRBV6-5 and TRBJ2-2, with D unclear. This CDR3 has 14 amino acids. Germline V lookup: CDR1 MNHEY, CDR2 SVGAGI. V shed 2 bases and J shed 6 bases, with 10 bases lying between them. The CDR3 nucleotides read TGTGCCAGCAGTTACAGTAGTTATCCCGGGGAGCTGTTTTTT. This encodes CASSYSSYPGELFF.

This clone was found once. The CDR3 DNA reads as TGTGCCAGCAGCTTAGGATCCAGGGCCGCGGAGGGTTCACCCCTCCACTTT. Translation gives CASSLGSRAAEGSPLHF. This rearrangement joins TRBV7-9 to TRBJ1-6; perhaps TRBD1 as D (5 bases). Trimming took 1 base from V and 9 from J, leaving 19 bases between them. Per the germline V gene, CDR1 is SEHNR and CDR2 is FQNEAQ (reference sequence). The CDR3 covers 17 residues.

The CDR3 sequence is CTSSLNKGGRTPAYNEQFF. The CDR3 bases are TGCACCAGCAGCCTCAATAAGGGGGGGCGCACGCCTGCCTACAATGAGCAGTTCTTC. The chain couples TRBV1 to TRBJ2-1; TRBD2 is the table's D call, not checked against the DNA. TRBV1 corresponds to a pseudogene. CDR3 length: 19 amino acids.

J is TRBJ2-7 and V is TRBV2; 9 bases are shared with TRBD2. This CDR3 region has 14 residues. The junction had 1 base not matched to a gene; V was cut back by 2 bases and J by 2 bases. Germline values: CDR1 SNHLY, CDR2 FYNNEI. CDR3 loop: CASSESGGTYEQYF. CDR3 sequence (DNA): TGTGCCAGCAGTGAAAGCGGGGGGACCTACGAGCAGTACTTC.

In this sample, this clone turned up once. The chain combines TRBV11-2 with TRBJ2-3, with 14 bases aligning to TRBD2. Trimming at V came to 4 bases and at J to 1 base, leaving 1 base not matched to a gene. Germline V gene data show CDR1 as SGHAT and CDR2 as FQNNGV. This CDR3 spans 16 amino acids. The CDR3 loop is CASSSGLAGGTDTQYF. The CDR3 DNA sequence: TGTGCCAGCAGCTCGGGACTAGCGGGGGGCACAGATACGCAGTATTTT. The complete variable domain, with remaining parts taken from reference TRBV11-2 and TRBJ2-3, reads EAGVAQSPRYKIIEKRQSVAFWCNPISGHATLYWYQQILGQGPKLLIQFQNNGVVDDSQLPKDRFSAERLKGVDSTLKIQPAKLEDSAVYLCASSSGLAGGTDTQYFGPGTRLTVL.

The genes are TRBV19 and TRBJ1-4, with 8 bases that match TRBD1. CDR3 length: 13 amino acids. With V trimmed by 5 bases and J by 8 bases, 4 bases remained unmatched. The germline gives CDR1 LNHDA, CDR2 SQIVND (reference sequence). CDR3: CASSGQGGEKLFF. The CDR3 DNA reads TGTGCCAGTAGTGGACAGGGTGGCGAAAAACTGTTTTTT. Based on the CDR3 plus reference TRBV19 and TRBJ1-4, the full variable domain is DGGITQSPKYLFRKEGQNVTLSCEQNLNHDAMYWYRQDPGQGLRLIYYSQIVNDFQKGDIAEGYSVSREKKESFPLTVTSAQKNPTAFYLCASSGQGGEKLFFGSGTQLSVL.